These 32 T cell receptor beta chains were all obtained from the same sample, sequenced in a study of PD-L1 blockade in urothelial cancer. TCRdb's table, derived via immunoSEQ multiplex PCR, lists solely in-frame clones and lacks some. The sample includes around 120,000 clones, 70% to 85% of them seen just once. Source: PBMCs, taken around atezolizumab (anti-PD-L1) treatment. These receptors were collected from a man aged 50 to 59 with urothelial cancer.

This clone has a single count. The V gene is TRBV5-4, the J gene TRBJ2-1, with 8 nucleotides matching TRBD2. The junction had 6 bases not matched to a gene; V was cut back by 0 bases and J by 7 bases. This CDR3 has 15 amino acids. Per the germline V gene, CDR1 is SGHNT and CDR2 is YYREEE (reference sequence). This CDR3 is CASSLEGTRRNEQFF. CDR3 DNA sequence: TGTGCCAGCAGCTTGGAAGGGACTAGGCGGAATGAGCAGTTCTTC.

The V gene is TRBV7-3, the J gene TRBJ1-2; 8 bases fit TRBD1. The germline V gene has CDR1 SGHTA and CDR2 FQGTGA. After removal of 3 bases from V and 7 bases from J, the junction contained 4 bases not matched to a gene. The length of the CDR3 is 13 residues. CDR3 sequence reads: CASSLDRDSGYTF. DNA for the CDR3: TGTGCCAGCAGCTTGGACAGGGACTCTGGCTACACCTTC.

This chain connects TRBV2 to TRBJ1-6; 9 nucleotides line up with TRBD1. Germline-derived CDR1 and CDR2 are SNHLY and FYNNEI. The V and J ends lost 7 bases and 8 bases, in that order; junction bases with no gene match: 6. CDR3 size: 14 residues. CDR3 in amino acids: CASIQGDRDSPLHF. The CDR3 nucleotides read TGTGCCAGCATCCAAGGGGACAGGGATTCACCCCTCCACTTT.

This chain joins TRBV5-4 and TRBJ1-5; 7 nucleotides match TRBD1. The CDR3 is 13 amino acids. Germline-derived CDR1 and CDR2 are SGHNT and YYREEE (reference sequence). V was pared by 3 bases and J by 7 bases, with 4 bases of the junction left unmatched. CDR3 protein: CASSSNRGQPQHF. In DNA, the CDR3 is TGTGCCAGCAGCTCTAACAGGGGACAGCCCCAGCATTTT.

The chain's CDR3 is CASSLIAGENIQYF. The CDR3 DNA sequence: TGTGCCAGCAGTTTAATTGCAGGGGAAAACATTCAGTACTTC. The V and J genes are TRBV27 and TRBJ2-4, with TRBD1 as a possible D gene (6 bases). CDR3 length: 14 residues. Per germline, CDR1 MNHEY and CDR2 SMNVEV (reference sequence). Trimming left V 2 bases short and J 5 bases short, with 10 bases between.

V gene TRBV18 combines with J gene TRBJ2-5; D ambiguous. The V and J ends lost 1 base and 1 base respectively, with 13 bases between them. The CDR3 is 16 residues long. The germline CDR1 and CDR2 sequences are KGHSH and LQKENI. In nucleotides, the CDR3 is TGTGCCAGCTCACCACAAAACGCCCGAGTCCAAGAGACCCAGTACTTC. Protein: CASSPQNARVQETQYF.

The chain couples TRBV28 to TRBJ2-7, with 12 bases fitting TRBD2. The CDR3 length is 16 residues. From germline, CDR1 is MDHEN and CDR2 SYDVKM. V lost 5 bases, J lost 3 bases, and 8 bases stayed unmatched. CDR3 sequence (DNA): TGTGCCAGCAGTCAGAGGGCTAGCGGGAGGGTCTACGAGCAGTACTTC. It yields the protein CASSQRASGRVYEQYF.

This chain connects TRBV5-1 to TRBJ2-7; 10 bases align to TRBD2. Germline trimming cut 4 bases from V and 0 bases from J; bases unmatched to any gene: 7. This CDR3 has 16 amino acids. Germline V gene data show CDR1 as SGHRS and CDR2 as YFSETQ. The CDR3 DNA follows: TGCGCCAGCAGCATAATAGCGGGAGGCAGCTCCTACGAGCAGTACTTC. Translated: CASSIIAGGSSYEQYF.

This clone was found a few times. CDR3 DNA: TGTGCCAGCAGTGTCTCCTGGCTAGCGGGAGGCGCGAACACCGGGGAGCTGTTTTTT. Translating it yields CASSVSWLAGGANTGELFF. The chain carries TRBV6-1 and TRBJ2-2; 11 bases align to TRBD2. The junction had 10 bases not matched to a gene; V was cut back by 4 bases and J by 0 bases. CDR1 MNHNS and CDR2 SASEGT come from the germline V gene. CDR3 length: 19 amino acids.

The CDR3 is CASSFLAGGPWGTGELFF. The CDR3 nucleotides are TGTGCCAGCAGTTTTTTAGCGGGAGGGCCTTGGGGCACCGGGGAGCTGTTTTTT. The V and J genes are TRBV28 and TRBJ2-2, with TRBD2 identical over 11 bases. The junction had 10 bases not matched to a gene; V was cut back by 3 bases and J by 4 bases. The CDR3 spans 18 residues. Germline assignment: CDR1 MDHEN and CDR2 SYDVKM.

CDR3 amino acids: CATRTPAGGTNTGELFF. The CDR3 DNA follows: TGCGCCACCAGGACGCCAGCGGGAGGCACGAACACCGGGGAGCTGTTTTTT. The chain has TRBV5-1 and TRBJ2-2; TRBD2 matches 9 bases. Trimming took 9 bases from V and 0 from J; bases not matched to a gene: 12. This CDR3 comprises 17 residues. CDR1 SGHRS and CDR2 YFSETQ come from the germline V gene.

The chain joins TRBV6-5 to TRBJ1-1; no reliable D call. Germline V gene lookup returns CDR1 MNHEY and CDR2 SVGAGI. There are 15 residues in the CDR3. The V and J ends lost 6 bases and 4 bases respectively, with 18 bases between them. The CDR3 sequence: CASRYGEIGGTEAFF. The CDR3 region has the DNA TGTGCCAGCAGGTATGGGGAGATTGGTGGCACTGAAGCTTTCTTT.

This sequence joins TRBV18 and TRBJ2-3, with 7 bases aligning to TRBD2. Germline V gene data show CDR1 as KGHSH and CDR2 as LQKENI. Trimming removed 3 bases from V and 5 bases from J; junction bases left unmatched: 8. The CDR3 has 15 residues. CDR3 DNA: TGTGCCAGCTCACCCCCGGGGGGTGCAGGAGATACGCAGTATTTT. This gives the protein CASSPPGGAGDTQYF.

In this sample, this clone turned up a few times. This chain joins TRBV6-1 and TRBJ2-4; 9 positions match TRBD1. Germline V gene sequence: CDR1 MNHNS, CDR2 SASEGT. This CDR3 is built from 16 residues. After removal of 4 bases from V and 3 bases from J, the junction contained 7 bases not matched to a gene. The CDR3 is CASSGYTGGGKNIQYF. CDR3 DNA: TGTGCCAGCAGTGGATACACAGGGGGCGGCAAAAACATTCAGTACTTC.

This chain links TRBV5-6 with TRBJ1-1, with D hard to call. This CDR3 comprises 14 residues. The germline CDR1 and CDR2 sequences are SGHDT and YYEEEE. The ends were cut back, 0 bases at V and 4 bases at J, with 10 bases in the middle. The CDR3 sequence: CASSLVPTGTEAFF. The CDR3 DNA sequence: TGTGCCAGCAGCTTGGTCCCGACTGGCACTGAAGCTTTCTTT.

The table lists this clone with many counts. The chain couples TRBV19 to TRBJ2-7; 9 bases agree with TRBD2. V was pared by 3 bases and J by 1 base, with 7 bases of the junction left unmatched. This CDR3 comprises 16 residues. CDR1 and CDR2 from the germline V gene are LNHDA and SQIVND (reference sequence). The CDR3 DNA follows: TGTGCCAGTAGTATCGCTTTGCTAGCGGGGTCCTACGAGCAGTACTTC. Translated, it gives CASSIALLAGSYEQYF. Drawing the rest from reference TRBV19 and TRBJ2-7, the complete variable domain is DGGITQSPKYLFRKEGQNVTLSCEQNLNHDAMYWYRQDPGQGLRLIYYSQIVNDFQKGDIAEGYSVSREKKESFPLTVTSAQKNPTAFYLCASSIALLAGSYEQYFGPGTRLTVT.

The chain uses TRBV6-5 and TRBJ1-2, with D possibly matching TRBD1 (5 bases). The CDR3 extends over 16 amino acids. Trimming left V 0 bases short and J 2 bases short, with 13 bases between. Germline values: CDR1 MNHEY, CDR2 SVGAGI. CDR3 residues: CASSYSGGAANYGYTF. In DNA form, the CDR3 reads TGTGCCAGCAGTTACTCGGGGGGTGCGGCAAACTATGGCTACACCTTC.

The chain carries TRBV18 and TRBJ1-1; the D gene is possibly TRBD1 (6 bases). Between the trimmed V and J ends, which lost 1 base and 8 bases, there was a span of 11 bases. Looked up from germline, CDR1 is KGHSH and CDR2 is LQKENI. The CDR3 sequence is 13 residues long. This chain's CDR3 is CASSPLSGDEAFF. CDR3 in DNA: TGTGCCAGCTCACCACTTTCAGGGGACGAAGCTTTCTTT.

This clone appeared a few times. This chain joins TRBV19 and TRBJ1-2, with a tentative D call TRBD1 (6 bases). Germline CDR1 reads LNHDA; CDR2 reads SQIVND (reference sequence). V was trimmed by 9 bases and J by 4 bases, leaving 12 bases between them. This CDR3 spans 12 amino acids. The CDR3 loop reads CASLARGYGYTF. The CDR3 DNA sequence: TGTGCCAGCCTTGCCAGGGGCTATGGCTACACCTTC.

This clone was seen once. J is TRBJ2-7 and V is TRBV11-2; possible D gene TRBD2, 6 bases. Trimming stripped 1 base from V and 0 bases from J, with 16 bases between. This CDR3 region has 17 residues. The germline CDR1 and CDR2 sequences are SGHAT and FQNNGV. CDR3 DNA sequence: TGTGCCAGCAGCTTAGTTCTCGGCGGGATTAGCTCCTACGAGCAGTACTTC. It translates to CASSLVLGGISSYEQYF.

The genes are TRBV19 and TRBJ2-3; 13 nucleotides line up with TRBD2. Losses at the gene ends were 10 bases for V and 9 bases for J; bases not matched to a gene: 16. Germline V gene sequence: CDR1 LNHDA, CDR2 SQIVND (reference sequence). The CDR3 contains 16 residues. This CDR3 reads CATLGLTSGRTWTQYF. Here the CDR3 DNA reads TGTGCCACCCTGGGGTTGACTAGCGGGAGGACCTGGACGCAGTATTTT.

This chain joins TRBV11-3 and TRBJ1-3; D remains unclear. The CDR3 runs to 15 residues. The V end lost 9 bases, the J end lost 4 bases, and 19 bases lay between the germline ends. CDR1 and CDR2 from the germline V gene are SGHNT and YENEEA. CDR3 sequence (DNA): TGTGCCAGGATGGGGAGCCTTTATGGAGGAAACACCATATATTTT. It yields the protein CARMGSLYGGNTIYF.

The chain couples TRBV9 to TRBJ1-3; perhaps TRBD1 as D (5 bases). The germline CDR1 and CDR2 sequences are SGDLS and YYNGEE. V lost 0 bases, J lost 0 bases, and 10 bases lay in between. The CDR3 covers 16 residues. The CDR3 is CASSVVSGGSGNTIYF. CDR3 nucleotide sequence: TGTGCCAGCAGCGTAGTGAGCGGGGGCTCTGGAAACACCATATATTTT.

V is TRBV28 and J is TRBJ1-1; TRBD1 matches at 11 bases. Germline CDR1 reads MDHEN; CDR2 reads SYDVKM. The ends lost 5 bases at V and 6 bases at J; junction bases unmatched: 2. The CDR3 spans 13 residues. The CDR3, as DNA: TGTGCCAGCAGTCAGGACAGGGGGCCTGAAGCTTTCTTT. Protein product: CASSQDRGPEAFF.

Concerning this clone: Its ends do not fully match the called genes, so a read error is possible. V usage is TRBV5-1 and J usage is TRBJ2-2; D may be TRBD2 (6 bases). Looked up from germline, CDR1 is SGHRS and CDR2 is YFSETQ. This CDR3 spans 17 amino acids. The DNA for the CDR3 is TGCGCCAGCAGCTTGGCCCTATCTGTAGGGAACACCGGGGGGCTGTTTTTT. Protein product: CASSLALSVGNTGGLFF.

This chain uses TRBV23-1 with TRBJ2-3; TRBD2 aligns across 9 bases. TRBV23-1 has ORF status, its function being uncertain. V trimming: 3 bases; J trimming: 0 bases; junction bases outside the gene matches: 7. This CDR3 region has 17 residues. DNA for the CDR3: TGCGCCAGCAGTCAGACTAGCGGTCTTTCTAGCACAGATACGCAGTATTTT. Encoded protein: CASSQTSGLSSTDTQYF.

The chain uses TRBV19 and TRBJ1-1, with 9 positions matching TRBD1. V gave up 4 bases and J gave up 5 bases; unmatched junction bases: 8. Germline V lookup: CDR1 LNHDA, CDR2 SQIVND (reference sequence). This CDR3 has 15 amino acids. CDR3 sequence reads: CASSKGGQGSTEAFF. CDR3 nucleotides: TGTGCCAGTAGTAAGGGAGGACAGGGGTCGACTGAAGCTTTCTTT.

The V call is TRBV7-8, the J call TRBJ1-2; 7 bases are shared with TRBD1. The CDR3 consists of 12 residues. Trimming took 5 bases from V and 6 from J; bases not matched to a gene: 3. Germline V gene lookup returns CDR1 SGHVS and CDR2 FQNEAQ. CDR3 sequence reads: CASSVDRDGYTF. DNA for the CDR3: TGTGCCAGCAGCGTAGACAGGGATGGCTACACCTTC.

The chain carries TRBV5-6 and TRBJ1-5; TRBD1 agrees at 9 bases. The ends lost 4 bases at V and 4 bases at J; junction bases unmatched: 9. Per germline, CDR1 SGHDT and CDR2 YYEEEE. This CDR3 spans 16 amino acids. In DNA form, the CDR3 reads TGTGCCAGCAGCGGCATGGGACAGGGCCTTAATCAGCCCCAGCATTTT. Its protein product is CASSGMGQGLNQPQHF.

Only a few counts were recorded for this clone. The chain recombines TRBV5-1 with TRBJ2-1; TRBD1 agrees at 7 bases. Per the germline V gene, CDR1 is SGHRS and CDR2 is YFSETQ. This CDR3 spans 14 amino acids. V was clipped by 7 bases and J by 6 bases; unmatched bases: 10. The CDR3 spells CASRQGGAGNEQFF. In nucleotides, the CDR3 is TGCGCCAGCCGGCAAGGGGGCGCGGGCAATGAGCAGTTCTTC.

This chain links TRBV28 with TRBJ1-4; D unresolved. From germline, CDR1 is MDHEN and CDR2 SYDVKM. Deletions cut 8 bases from V and 5 bases from J, with 12 bases between. The CDR3 sequence is 13 residues long. CDR3 sequence: CASLSRENEKLFF. CDR3 nucleotide sequence: TGTGCCAGCCTAAGTCGGGAAAATGAAAAACTGTTTTTT.

The J gene is TRBJ2-7, the V gene TRBV6-5, with 8 bases identical to TRBD1. Trimming took 5 bases from V and 0 from J; bases not matched to a gene: 0. The CDR3 totals 13 residues. The V gene's germline CDR1 is MNHEY and CDR2 SVGAGI. CDR3 sequence: CASSQGASYEQYF. CDR3 nucleotides: TGTGCCAGCAGTCAGGGGGCCTCCTACGAGCAGTACTTC.